Below, 11 T cell receptor beta chains from the same sample are listed, as sequenced in a study of CD8 T cells in ankylosing spondylitis (dated by TCRdb to about 2017). Libraries came from 5' RACE. Reads for this sample came from an Illumina HiSeq 2500. TCRdb reworked the public reads: Q25 trimming with fastp, MiXCR clone assembly, productive beta chains retained. One record per CDR3 amino acid sequence lists the most common genes and DNA. The sample yields about 100,000 distinct CDR3 sequences; about 9% were counted once. The top ten constitute approximately 5.5% of the sample. Sequencing was performed on blood, either unsorted or a sorted T cell fraction (not recorded which). The receptor set was obtained from a male donor with ankylosing spondylitis or in good health (not recorded which).

In its sample, this clonotype was seen many times. The chain carries TRBV12-3 or TRBV12-4 and TRBJ1-5, with 8 bases matching TRBD1. This CDR3 is built from 15 residues. V was clipped by 3 bases and J by 0 bases; unmatched bases: 1. For the CDR3, the DNA is TGTGCCAGCAGTTTCGGACAGGGTAGCAATCAGCCCCAGCATTTT. Translating gives CASSFGQGSNQPQHF.

This clonotype was detected ten times or more. CDR3 nucleotides: TGTGCCAGCAGTTTATCCGGAGATACGCAGTATTTT. Its translation is CASSLSGDTQYF. The rearrangement uses TRBV12-3 or TRBV12-4 and TRBJ2-3; D unresolved. V lost 2 bases to trimming and J lost 5 bases, with 5 bases between them. CDR3 length: 12 amino acids.

This clonotype was picked up many times. V is TRBV21-1 and J is TRBJ2-1; no DNA check was done on the table's D call, TRBD1. TRBV21-1 is termed a pseudogene. This CDR3 has 15 amino acids. Written as DNA, the CDR3 is TGTGCCAGCAGGTCGACAGCATCTCATAACAATGAGCAGTTCTTC. Encoded protein: CASRSTASHNNEQFF.

This clonotype was picked up many times. V gene TRBV3-1 combines with J gene TRBJ1-4; D possibly corresponds to TRBD1 (6 bases). Trimming cost V 6 bases and J 0 bases, with 17 bases left between them. This CDR3 has 17 residues. Germline CDR1 reads LGHDT; CDR2 reads YNNKEL (reference sequence). The CDR3: CASRVGGFEATNEKLFF. CDR3 coding DNA: TGTGCCAGCAGGGTAGGGGGGTTTGAAGCAACTAATGAAAAACTGTTTTTT.

This clonotype was observed many times. The chain is built from TRBV28 and TRBJ1-1; maybe TRBD1 (6 bases). Trimming pared 6 bases from V and 0 bases from J, leaving 11 bases between. CDR3 length equals 14 residues. The germline gives CDR1 MDHEN, CDR2 SYDVKM. CDR3 sequence (DNA): TGTGCCAGCAGGTTGGGGGCGGTGAACACTGAAGCTTTCTTT. Its translation: CASRLGAVNTEAFF.

This clonotype was observed many times. The chain couples TRBV12-5 to TRBJ2-1; tentative D call: TRBD1 (5 bases). CDR3 length: 13 amino acids. Germline loops: CDR1 LGHNT, CDR2 FRNRAP. Trimming removed 3 bases from V and 9 bases from J, with 12 bases in between. The CDR3 protein is CASGFRVDAEQFF. The DNA for the CDR3 is TGTGCTAGTGGTTTCAGGGTTGATGCTGAGCAGTTCTTC.

Comments on this clonotype: This may come from a read error, since a much larger clone is one base off. This sequence joins TRBV5-6 and TRBJ2-5; no firm D call. CDR3 length: 16 residues. The germline V gene encodes CDR1 SGHDT and CDR2 YYEEEE. As DNA, the CDR3 is TGTGCCAGCAGCTTGGAGCCTGAGGCGCCCCAAGAGATCCAGTACTTC. The encoded protein is CASSLEPEAPQEIQYF.

This clonotype occurred many times. V gene TRBV5-1 combines with J gene TRBJ1-2, with 8 bases aligning to TRBD1. The ends lost 5 bases at V and 1 base at J; junction bases unmatched: 10. Germline CDR1 is SGHRS and CDR2 is YFSETQ. The CDR3 is made up of 16 amino acids. The CDR3 DNA is TGCGCCAGCAGATCCTCAGGGGGCCGGGATAACTATGGCTACACCTTC. Its protein is CASRSSGGRDNYGYTF.

Many counts were recorded for this clonotype. The chain joins TRBV5-1 to TRBJ2-5, with D possibly called TRBD1 or TRBD2 (5 bases each). V was pared by 4 bases and J by 5 bases, with 18 bases between. This CDR3 region has 15 residues. CDR1 is SGHRS and CDR2 is YFSETQ in the germline V gene. CDR3 loop: CASSHGTNQEETQYF. Written as DNA, the CDR3 is TGCGCCAGCAGCCACGGGACCAACCAAGAGGAGACCCAGTACTTC.

This clonotype was recorded at least ten times. CDR3 protein: CASSLEPAGTRSYEQYF. As DNA, the CDR3 is TGTGCCAGCAGCTTAGAGCCCGCCGGGACACGGAGCTACGAGCAGTACTTC. V and J are TRBV11-2 and TRBJ2-7; D possibly corresponds to TRBD1 (6 bases). This CDR3 is built from 17 residues. V was clipped by 0 bases and J by 3 bases, with 18 bases between them. Germline assignment: CDR1 SGHAT and CDR2 FQNNGV.

This clonotype was observed once. A read error is possible here, since a much larger clone lies one base away. V is TRBV9 and J is TRBJ2-7, with D possibly TRBD2 on 6 matching bases. Germline-derived CDR1 and CDR2 are SGDLS and YYNGEE. This CDR3 has 15 residues. V gave up 3 bases and J gave up 4 bases, with 17 bases separating them. The CDR3 spells CASSGGERGLYEQYF. In nucleotides, the CDR3 is TGTGCCAGCAGCGGGGGGGAGAGGGGTTTGTACGAGCAGTACTTC.